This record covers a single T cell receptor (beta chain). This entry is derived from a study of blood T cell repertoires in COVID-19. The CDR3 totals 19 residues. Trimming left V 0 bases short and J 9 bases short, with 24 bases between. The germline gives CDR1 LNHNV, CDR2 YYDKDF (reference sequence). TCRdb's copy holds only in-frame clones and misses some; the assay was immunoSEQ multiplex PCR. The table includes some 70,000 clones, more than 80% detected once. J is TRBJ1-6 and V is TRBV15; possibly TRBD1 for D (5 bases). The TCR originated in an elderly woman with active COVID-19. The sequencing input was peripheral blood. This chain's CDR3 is CATSRDLAGDQRKGSPLHF. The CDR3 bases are TGTGCCACCAGCAGAGATCTGGCGGGGGATCAGCGTAAGGGTTCACCCCTCCACTTT.